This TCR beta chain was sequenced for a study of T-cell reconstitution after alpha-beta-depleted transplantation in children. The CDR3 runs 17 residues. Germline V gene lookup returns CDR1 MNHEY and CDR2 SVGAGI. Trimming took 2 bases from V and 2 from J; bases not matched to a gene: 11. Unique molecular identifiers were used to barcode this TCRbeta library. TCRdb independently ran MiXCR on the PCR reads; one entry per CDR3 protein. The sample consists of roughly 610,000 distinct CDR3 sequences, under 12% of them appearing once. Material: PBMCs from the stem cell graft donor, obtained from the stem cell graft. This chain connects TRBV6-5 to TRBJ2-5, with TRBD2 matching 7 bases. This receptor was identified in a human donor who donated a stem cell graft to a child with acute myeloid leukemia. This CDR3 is CASSYGGGRGVQETQYF. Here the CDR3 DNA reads TGTGCCAGCAGTTACGGGGGTGGTCGGGGGGTACAAGAGACCCAGTACTTC.